This T cell receptor beta chain was captured by sequencing in a study of CD8 T cells in ankylosing spondylitis. With respect to this clonotype: Its antigen is not identified.

Trimming cost V 6 bases and J 2 bases; bases outside gene matches: 7. This CDR3 has 15 residues. Germline CDR1 and CDR2: MDHEN and SYDVKM. Libraries for TCR beta were made by quantitative 5'-RACE with molecular barcodes. In TCRdb, the 5' RACE reads were re-called with MiXCR into one record per CDR3 protein. The sample shows fewer than 400,000 distinct CDR3 sequences, approximately 8.2% of them seen only once. Study-level findings and limits: It appeared that ankylosing spondylitis blood was characterized by a TCR beta motif of under ten highly homologous variants. In ankylosing spondylitis patients, matched synovial fluid reportedly showed significant enrichment of disease-linked clones. Past research had described some motif variants in reactive arthritis synovial fluid and blood.

The chain is built from TRBV28 and TRBJ2-7, with 10 bases identical to TRBD2. The TCR originated in a male donor with ankylosing spondylitis. Specimen: blood, either unsorted or a sorted T cell fraction (not recorded which). The CDR3 loop is CASRTSGKQTYEQYF. In nucleotides, the CDR3 is TGTGCCAGCAGAACTAGCGGGAAACAGACCTACGAGCAGTACTTC.